The T cell receptor beta chain described here comes from a study of T cell changes during pregnancy in multiple sclerosis. TCRdb's copy holds only in-frame clones and misses some; the assay was immunoSEQ multiplex PCR. The repertoire consists of about 70,000 clones, with around 94% occurring once and the leading ten covering 0.45% to 0.7%. Trimming shortened V by 0 bases and J by 7 bases, and 10 bases separated the two germline ends. The CDR3 loop spans 15 amino acids. Germline V gene sequence: CDR1 KGHSH, CDR2 LQKENI. The sample here was peripheral blood, taken in the third trimester of pregnancy. The chain has TRBV18 and TRBJ1-6; maybe TRBD1 (5 bases). The receptor's source is a female donor with multiple sclerosis, enrolled in a pregnancy study. This CDR3 reads CASSPPQGINSPLHF. The DNA of the CDR3 is TGTGCCAGCTCACCACCGCAGGGTATCAATTCACCCCTCCACTTT.